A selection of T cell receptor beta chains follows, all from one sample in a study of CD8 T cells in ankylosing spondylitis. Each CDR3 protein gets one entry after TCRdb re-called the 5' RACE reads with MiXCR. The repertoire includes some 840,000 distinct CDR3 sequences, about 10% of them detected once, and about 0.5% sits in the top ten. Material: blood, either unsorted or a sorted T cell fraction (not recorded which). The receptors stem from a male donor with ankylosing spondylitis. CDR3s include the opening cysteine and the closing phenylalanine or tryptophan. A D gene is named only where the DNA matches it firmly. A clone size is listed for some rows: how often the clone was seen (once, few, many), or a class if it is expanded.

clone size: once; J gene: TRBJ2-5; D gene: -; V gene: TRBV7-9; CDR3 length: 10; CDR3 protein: CATSQETQYF; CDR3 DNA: TGTGCCACCTCACAAGAGACCCAGTACTTC
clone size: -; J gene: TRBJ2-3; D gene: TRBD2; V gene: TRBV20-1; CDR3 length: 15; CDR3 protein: CSADKRGGVTDTQYF; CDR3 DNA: TGCAGTGCTGATAAGCGGGGGGGGGTCACAGATACGCAGTATTTT
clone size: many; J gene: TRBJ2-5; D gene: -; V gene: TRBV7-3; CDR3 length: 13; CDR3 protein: CASSFRAQETQYF; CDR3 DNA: TGTGCCAGCAGCTTCAGGGCCCAAGAGACCCAGTACTTC
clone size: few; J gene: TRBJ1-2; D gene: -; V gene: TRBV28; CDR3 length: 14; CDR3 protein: CASSLNRVNYGYTF; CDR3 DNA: TGTGCCAGCAGCCTCAACAGGGTTAACTATGGCTACACCTTC
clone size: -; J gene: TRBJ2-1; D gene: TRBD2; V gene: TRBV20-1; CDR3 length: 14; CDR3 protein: CSAASGSLYNEQFF; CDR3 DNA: TGCAGTGCCGCCAGCGGGAGTCTTTACAATGAGCAGTTCTTC
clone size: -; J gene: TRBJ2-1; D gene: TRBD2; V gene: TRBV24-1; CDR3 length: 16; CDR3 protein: CATSDFTTSGRNEQFF; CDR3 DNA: TGTGCCACCAGTGATTTTACGACTAGCGGGAGAAACGAGCAGTTCTTC
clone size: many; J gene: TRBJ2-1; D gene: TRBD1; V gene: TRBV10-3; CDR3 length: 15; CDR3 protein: CAISDRDSRYNEQFF; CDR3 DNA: TGTGCCATCAGTGATCGGGACAGCAGATACAATGAGCAGTTCTTC
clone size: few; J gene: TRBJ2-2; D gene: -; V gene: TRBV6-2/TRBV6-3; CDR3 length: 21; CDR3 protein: CASSYLGSVAAILLNTGELFF; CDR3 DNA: TGTGCCAGCAGTTACCTGGGTTCGGTGGCAGCTATTCTCTTAAACACCGGGGAGCTGTTTTTT
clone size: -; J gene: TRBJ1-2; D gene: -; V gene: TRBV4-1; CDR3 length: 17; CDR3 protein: CASSQDILKTSRYGYTF; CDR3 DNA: TGCGCCAGCAGCCAAGATATCCTCAAGACTTCCAGATATGGCTACACCTTC
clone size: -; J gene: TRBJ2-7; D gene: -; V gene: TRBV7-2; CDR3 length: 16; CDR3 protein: CASSLAAERALYEQYF; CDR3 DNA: TGTGCCAGCAGCTTAGCCGCGGAAAGGGCCCTCTACGAGCAGTACTTC
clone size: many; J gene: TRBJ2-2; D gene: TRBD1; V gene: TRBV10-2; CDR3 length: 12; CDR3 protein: CASTGGTGELFF; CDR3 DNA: TGCGCCAGCACAGGGGGCACCGGGGAGCTGTTTTTT
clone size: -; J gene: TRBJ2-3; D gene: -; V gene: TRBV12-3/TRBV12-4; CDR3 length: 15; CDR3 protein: CASKVVGANTDTQYF; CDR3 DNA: TGTGCCAGCAAGGTAGTCGGGGCGAACACAGATACGCAGTATTTT
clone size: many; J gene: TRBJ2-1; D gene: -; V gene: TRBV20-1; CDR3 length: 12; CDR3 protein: CSARRSYNEQFF; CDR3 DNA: TGCAGTGCAAGGCGCTCCTACAATGAGCAGTTCTTC
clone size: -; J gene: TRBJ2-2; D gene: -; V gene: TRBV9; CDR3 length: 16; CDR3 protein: CASSGARDLNTGELFF; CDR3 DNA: TGTGCCAGCAGCGGAGCCCGGGACTTGAACACCGGGGAGCTGTTTTTT
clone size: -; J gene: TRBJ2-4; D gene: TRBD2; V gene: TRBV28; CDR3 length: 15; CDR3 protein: CASSPGRRGGDIQYF; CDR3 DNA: TGTGCCAGCAGTCCCGGGAGGAGGGGAGGGGACATTCAGTACTTC
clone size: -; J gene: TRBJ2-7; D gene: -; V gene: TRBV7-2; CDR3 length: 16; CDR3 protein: CASSLRQFEARYEQYF; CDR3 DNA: TGTGCCAGCAGCTTGAGGCAGTTTGAGGCGCGATACGAGCAGTACTTC
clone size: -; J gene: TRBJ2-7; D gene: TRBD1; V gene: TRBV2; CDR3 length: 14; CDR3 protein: CASSNDRGLVEQYF; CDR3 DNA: TGTGCCAGCAGTAACGACAGGGGGCTCGTCGAGCAGTACTTC
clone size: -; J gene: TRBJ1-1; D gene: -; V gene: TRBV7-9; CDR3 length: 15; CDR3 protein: CASSFSRRGNTEAFF; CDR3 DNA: TGTGCCAGCAGCTTCTCCCGCAGGGGGAACACTGAAGCTTTCTTT
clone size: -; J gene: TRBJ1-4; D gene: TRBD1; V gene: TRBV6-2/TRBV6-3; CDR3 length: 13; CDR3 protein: CASNPGQDEKLFF; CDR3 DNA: TGTGCCAGCAACCCGGGACAGGATGAAAAACTGTTTTTT
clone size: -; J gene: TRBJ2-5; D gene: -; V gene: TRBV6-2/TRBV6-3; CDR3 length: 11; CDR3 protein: CASRTEGAQYF; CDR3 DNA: TGTGCCAGCAGGACAGAGGGGGCCCAGTACTTC
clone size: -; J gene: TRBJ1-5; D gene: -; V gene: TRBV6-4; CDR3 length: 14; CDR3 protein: CASSEIRVDQPQHF; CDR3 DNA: TGTGCCAGCAGTGAGATTAGGGTAGATCAGCCCCAGCATTTT
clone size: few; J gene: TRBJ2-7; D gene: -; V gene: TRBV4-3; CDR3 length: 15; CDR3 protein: CASSQDFGIAYEQYF; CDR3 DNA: TGCGCCAGCAGCCAAGATTTCGGGATCGCTTACGAGCAGTACTTC
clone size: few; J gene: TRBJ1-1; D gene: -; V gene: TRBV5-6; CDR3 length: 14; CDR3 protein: CASSPKGPGTEAFF; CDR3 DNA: TGTGCCAGCAGCCCGAAGGGACCAGGTACTGAAGCTTTCTTT
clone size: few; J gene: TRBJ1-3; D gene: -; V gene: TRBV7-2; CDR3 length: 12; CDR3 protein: CASSWLGNTIYF; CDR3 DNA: TGTGCCAGCAGCTGGCTCGGAAACACCATATATTTT
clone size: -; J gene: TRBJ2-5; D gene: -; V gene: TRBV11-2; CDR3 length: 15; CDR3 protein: CASSGLQGPQETQYF; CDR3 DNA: TGTGCCAGCAGCGGTCTACAGGGCCCACAAGAGACCCAGTACTTC
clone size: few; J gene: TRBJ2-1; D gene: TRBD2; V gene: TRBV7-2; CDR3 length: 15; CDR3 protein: CASSYSGSQYNEQFF; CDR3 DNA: TGTGCCAGCAGCTATAGCGGGAGCCAATACAATGAGCAGTTCTTC
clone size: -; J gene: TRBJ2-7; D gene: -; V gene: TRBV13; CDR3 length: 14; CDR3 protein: CASSLMAQVNEQYF; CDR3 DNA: TGTGCCAGCAGCTTAATGGCCCAGGTGAACGAGCAGTACTTC
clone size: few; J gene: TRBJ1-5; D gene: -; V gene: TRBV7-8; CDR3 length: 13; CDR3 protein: CASSLIRAQPQHF; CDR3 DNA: TGTGCCAGCAGCTTGATCAGGGCCCAGCCCCAGCATTTT
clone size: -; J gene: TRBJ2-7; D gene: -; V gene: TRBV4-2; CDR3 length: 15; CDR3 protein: CASSQETSLPYEQYF; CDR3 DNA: TGTGCCAGCAGCCAAGAAACTTCACTCCCCTACGAGCAGTACTTC
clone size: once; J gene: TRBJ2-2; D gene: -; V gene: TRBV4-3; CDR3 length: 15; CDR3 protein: CASSQERRDTGELFF; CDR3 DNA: TGCGCCAGCAGCCAAGAGCGACGGGACACCGGGGAGCTGTTTTTT
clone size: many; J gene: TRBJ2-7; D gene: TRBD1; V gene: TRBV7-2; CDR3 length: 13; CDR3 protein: CASSFDRGDEQYF; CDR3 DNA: TGTGCCAGCAGTTTCGACAGGGGGGACGAGCAGTACTTC
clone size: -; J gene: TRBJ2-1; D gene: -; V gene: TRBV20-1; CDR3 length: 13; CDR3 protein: CSARATARNEQFF; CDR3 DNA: TGCAGTGCTAGAGCCACGGCTAGGAATGAGCAGTTCTTC
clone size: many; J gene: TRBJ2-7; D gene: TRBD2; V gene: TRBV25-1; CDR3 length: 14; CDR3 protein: CASSELGRAYEQYF; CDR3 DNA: TGTGCCAGCAGTGAACTCGGGAGGGCCTACGAGCAGTACTTC
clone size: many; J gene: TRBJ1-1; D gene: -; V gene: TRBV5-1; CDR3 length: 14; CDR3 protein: CASSLVLGNTEAFF; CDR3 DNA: TGCGCCAGCAGCTTGGTTTTGGGGAACACTGAAGCTTTCTTT
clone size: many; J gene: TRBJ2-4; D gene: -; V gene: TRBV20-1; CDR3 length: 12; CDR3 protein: CSARPSKNIQYF; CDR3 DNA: TGCAGTGCTAGACCGAGCAAAAACATTCAGTACTTC
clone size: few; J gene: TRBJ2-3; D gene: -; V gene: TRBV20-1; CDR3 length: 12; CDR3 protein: CSARRGLSAQYF; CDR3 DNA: TGCAGTGCTAGAAGGGGCCTCTCAGCGCAGTATTTT
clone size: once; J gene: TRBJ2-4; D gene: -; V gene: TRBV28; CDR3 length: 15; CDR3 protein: CASSPRGGSKNIQYF; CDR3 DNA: TGTGCCAGCAGTCCCAGGGGGGGATCCAAAAACATTCAGTACTTC
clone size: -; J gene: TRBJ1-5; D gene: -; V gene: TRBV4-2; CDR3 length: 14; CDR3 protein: CASSQEGRNQPQHF; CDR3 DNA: TGTGCCAGCAGCCAAGAAGGCCGCAATCAGCCCCAGCATTTT
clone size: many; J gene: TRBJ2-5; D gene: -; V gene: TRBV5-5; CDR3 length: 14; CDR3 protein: CASSPGLTQETQYF; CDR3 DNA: TGTGCCAGCAGCCCCGGACTGACCCAAGAGACCCAGTACTTC
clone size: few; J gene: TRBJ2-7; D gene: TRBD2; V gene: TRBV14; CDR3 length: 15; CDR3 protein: CASSPRTSGRREQYF; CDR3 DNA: TGTGCCAGCAGCCCCCGGACTAGCGGGAGGAGGGAGCAGTACTTC
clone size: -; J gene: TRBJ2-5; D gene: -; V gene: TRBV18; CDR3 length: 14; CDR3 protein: CASSKTPGEETQYF; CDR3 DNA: TGTGCCAGCTCCAAAACCCCGGGTGAGGAGACCCAGTACTTC